This passage covers 5 T cell receptor beta chains from one sample sequenced in a study of T-cell reconstitution after alpha-beta-depleted transplantation in children. Construction of the TCRbeta library involved unique molecular identifiers. TCRdb recomputed calls from the PCR reads with MiXCR, one row per CDR3 protein. The sample records over 150,000 distinct CDR3 sequences, 6% to 7% being singletons. The sample was PBMCs from the stem cell graft donor, taken from the stem cell graft. The receptors originated from a human donor who donated a stem cell graft to a child with Wiskott-Aldrich syndrome.

This clonotype has at least ten counts. The V call is TRBV29-1, the J call TRBJ1-6, with D unresolved. The CDR3 totals 11 residues. Germline CDR1 is SQVTM and CDR2 is ANQGSEA. V was pared by 5 bases and J by 14 bases, with 13 bases between. CDR3 loop: CSVFVGSSLHF. The CDR3 DNA reads TGCAGCGTTTTTGTCGGAAGTTCCCTCCACTTT.

This clonotype showed up many times. The DNA of the CDR3 is TGTGCCAGCAGCCTAACAGGGTACACCGGGGAGCTGTTTTTT. It is translated as CASSLTGYTGELFF. This chain joins TRBV7-2 and TRBJ2-2; a weak D match, TRBD1 (6 bases). CDR3 length equals 14 residues. V was cut by 5 bases and J by 3 bases, with 10 bases left in between. Germline V lookup: CDR1 SGHTA, CDR2 FQGNSA.

This clonotype was found a few times. The chain has TRBV5-6 and TRBJ1-2, with 7 bases fitting TRBD1. The ends lost 4 bases at V and 11 bases at J; junction bases unmatched: 11. CDR1 and CDR2 (germline): SGHDT, YYEEEE. This CDR3 comprises 13 residues. The CDR3 loop is CASSLPGQTFYTF. For the CDR3, the DNA is TGTGCCAGCAGCCTACCGGGACAGACTTTTTACACCTTC.

V and J are TRBV12-3 or TRBV12-4 and TRBJ2-7; 9 bases match TRBD1. Trimming removed 10 bases from V and 6 bases from J; junction bases left unmatched: 25. The CDR3 consists of 18 residues. CDR3 sequence: CAICFSSWLRDRASEQYF. In DNA form, the CDR3 reads TGTGCCATCTGTTTTAGCAGCTGGCTCCGGGACAGGGCCTCCGAGCAGTACTTC.

This clonotype was recorded a few times. The V gene is TRBV15, the J gene TRBJ2-1, with 13 bases that match TRBD2. CDR3 length: 21 amino acids. CDR1 is LNHNV and CDR2 is YYDKDF in the germline V gene (reference sequence). With 2 bases clipped from V and 0 bases from J, the junction kept 13 bases outside the gene matches. The CDR3 nucleotides read TGTGCCACCAGCAGAACCAGACCAACTAGCGGGGGGGATCGCTCCTACAATGAGCAGTTCTTC. Its translation: CATSRTRPTSGGDRSYNEQFF.